A selection of T cell receptor beta chains follows, all from one sample in a study of PD-L1 blockade in urothelial cancer. Profiling relied on immunoSEQ multiplex PCR, and the TCRdb table lists in-frame clones only, not all of them. The table has 48,000 or so clones, about four fifths seen once. This material consisted of PBMCs, taken around atezolizumab (anti-PD-L1) treatment. Receptor source: a man aged 65 to 79 with urothelial cancer. Both conserved end residues are part of each CDR3. D genes are given only for firm matches. The size field is filled for only some rows; it gives once, few, many or a size class.

abundance	d_gene	v_gene	j_gene	CDR3aa	CDR3nt
-	-	TRBV11-2	TRBJ2-2	CASSPTGGKGSGELFF	TGTGCCAGCAGCCCCACCGGAGGGAAGGGAAGCGGGGAGCTGTTTTTT
-	TRBD2	TRBV5-1	TRBJ2-2	CASSPQGLAGGTGELFF	TGCGCCAGCAGCCCCCAAGGACTAGCGGGAGGCACCGGGGAGCTGTTTTTT
-	TRBD1	TRBV2	TRBJ1-5	CASSEALGTGDQPQHF	TGTGCCAGCAGTGAAGCGCTGGGGACAGGGGACCAGCCCCAGCATTTT
-	-	TRBV11-2	TRBJ2-7	CASSPTGDSYEQYF	TGTGCCAGCAGCCCCACAGGTGACTCCTACGAGCAGTACTTC
-	-	TRBV19	TRBJ1-3	CASRRTRADTIYF	TGTGCCAGTAGAAGAACCAGGGCGGACACCATATATTTT
many	-	TRBV5-8	TRBJ1-5	CASSFYQGWGNQPQHF	TGTGCCAGCAGTTTCTATCAGGGATGGGGCAATCAGCCCCAGCATTTT
once	-	TRBV5-1	TRBJ2-7	CASSTVGSEQYF	TGCGCCAGCAGCACGGTCGGGAGCGAGCAGTACTTC
-	TRBD2	TRBV5-1	TRBJ2-3	CASSAGLAGGDTQYF	TGCGCCAGCAGCGCCGGACTAGCGGGAGGAGATACGCAGTATTTT
-	-	TRBV5-1	TRBJ2-5	CASSLVGDTQETQYF	TGCGCCAGCAGCTTGGTCGGGGACACTCAAGAGACCCAGTACTTC
-	-	TRBV19	TRBJ2-1	CASSLGPSSYNEQFF	TGTGCCAGTAGTTTAGGGCCTAGCTCCTACAATGAGCAGTTCTTC
-	TRBD2	TRBV5-1	TRBJ2-5	CASSLGGRSGETQYF	TGCGCCAGCAGCTTGGGCGGGAGGTCGGGGGAGACCCAGTACTTC
-	TRBD1	TRBV18	TRBJ1-5	CASSPGTGVNQPQHF	TGTGCCAGCTCACCAGGGACAGGGGTCAATCAGCCCCAGCATTTT
-	-	TRBV5-1	TRBJ1-1	CASSLQMNTEAFF	TGCGCCAGCAGCTTACAGATGAACACTGAAGCTTTCTTT
-	-	TRBV27	TRBJ2-1	CASSGSYNEQFF	TGTGCCAGCTCAGGCTCCTACAATGAGCAGTTCTTC
-	TRBD2	TRBV27	TRBJ2-1	CASSPGTSIGYNEQFF	TGTGCCAGCAGCCCCGGGACTAGCATTGGATACAATGAGCAGTTCTTC
-	TRBD1	TRBV19	TRBJ2-5	CASSPGTGWGETQYF	TGTGCCAGTAGTCCCGGGACAGGGTGGGGAGAGACCCAGTACTTC
few	TRBD1	TRBV18	TRBJ1-1	CASSPDRENTEAFF	TGTGCCAGCTCGCCCGACAGGGAAAACACTGAAGCTTTCTTT
-	TRBD1	TRBV2	TRBJ2-7	CASSDLGQGAAYEQYF	TGTGCCAGCAGTGATTTGGGGCAGGGGGCCGCCTACGAGCAGTACTTC
-	-	TRBV9	TRBJ2-7	CASSPSDSSSYEQYF	TGTGCCAGCAGCCCTTCGGACTCGAGCTCCTACGAGCAGTACTTC
-	-	TRBV28	TRBJ1-1	CASSSRVSEAFF	TGTGCCAGCAGTTCCAGGGTATCTGAAGCTTTCTTT
-	-	TRBV19	TRBJ2-3	CASSLLAGFSTDTQYF	TGTGCCAGTAGTCTTCTCGCCGGGTTTAGCACAGATACGCAGTATTTT
-	TRBD2	TRBV11-2	TRBJ2-1	CASRHLAGEDEQFF	TGTGCCAGCAGACACCTAGCGGGAGAGGATGAGCAGTTCTTC
-	TRBD2	TRBV6-5	TRBJ2-7	CASSERESSYEQYF	TGTGCCAGCAGTGAGCGGGAGAGTTCCTACGAGCAGTACTTC
once	TRBD1	TRBV5-1	TRBJ2-7	CASSLAGQGYEQYF	TGCGCCAGCAGCTTGGCCGGACAGGGCTACGAGCAGTACTTC
-	TRBD2	TRBV11-3	TRBJ2-1	CASSSLEREKYEQFF	TGTGCCAGCAGTAGCCTGGAGCGGGAGAAATATGAGCAGTTCTTC
-	-	TRBV5-1	TRBJ2-2	CASSSSGHLNTGELFF	TGCGCCAGCAGCTCCTCGGGACACCTGAACACCGGGGAGCTGTTTTTT
few	TRBD2	TRBV27	TRBJ2-7	CASSPERGGAGFEQYF	TGTGCCAGCAGTCCTGAGCGGGGGGGGGCTGGTTTCGAGCAGTACTTC
-	TRBD1	TRBV5-1	TRBJ1-1	CASSVDRGNTEAFF	TGCGCCAGCAGCGTCGACAGGGGGAACACTGAAGCTTTCTTT
-	-	TRBV5-1	TRBJ1-4	CASSTTGSNEKLFF	TGCGCCAGCAGCACAACAGGGTCTAATGAAAAACTGTTTTTT
-	-	TRBV28	TRBJ2-2	CATLTEANTGELFF	TGTGCCACCCTTACGGAGGCGAACACCGGGGAGCTGTTTTTT
-	-	TRBV6-5	TRBJ1-5	CASSYHSNQPQHF	TGTGCCAGCAGTTACCATAGCAATCAGCCCCAGCATTTT
-	-	TRBV7-2	TRBJ2-3	CASSLGQPSTDTQYF	TGTGCCAGCAGCTTAGGACAGCCTAGCACAGATACGCAGTATTTT
-	TRBD1	TRBV14	TRBJ2-7	CASSQGAGTGVYEQYF	TGTGCCAGCAGCCAAGGAGCCGGGACAGGGGTTTACGAGCAGTACTTC
-	TRBD1	TRBV9	TRBJ2-3	CASRGQQDTQYF	TGTGCCAGCAGGGGACAGCAAGATACGCAGTATTTT
once	TRBD1	TRBV9	TRBJ1-3	CASSERGRAEDSGNTIYF	TGTGCCAGCAGCGAGAGGGGGCGGGCGGAAGACTCTGGAAACACCATATATTTT
-	-	TRBV27	TRBJ2-2	CASSASPGLDTGELFF	TGTGCCAGCAGTGCGTCACCGGGACTGGACACCGGGGAGCTGTTTTTT
-	TRBD1	TRBV5-1	TRBJ1-2	CASSGGQPSGGYTF	TGCGCCAGCAGCGGGGGACAGCCGAGCGGGGGCTACACCTTC
-	TRBD1	TRBV30	TRBJ2-7	CAWGQGTYEQYF	TGTGCCTGGGGACAGGGGACCTACGAGCAGTACTTC
few	TRBD1	TRBV19	TRBJ2-7	CASSPGAGTGFKGYEQYF	TGTGCCAGTAGTCCGGGGGCCGGGACAGGGTTCAAAGGCTACGAGCAGTACTTC
-	-	TRBV11-2	TRBJ1-4	CASSPVPQGTNEKLFF	TGTGCCAGCAGCCCAGTCCCACAGGGAACTAATGAAAAACTGTTTTTT
-	-	TRBV2	TRBJ2-5	CASSRDTQETQYF	TGTGCCAGCAGCCGGGACACTCAAGAGACCCAGTACTTC
-	TRBD1	TRBV6-5	TRBJ2-1	CASRTGTGYNEQFF	TGTGCCAGCAGGACCGGGACAGGGTACAATGAGCAGTTCTTC
-	TRBD2	TRBV5-1	TRBJ2-7	CASSLGTSVTYEQYF	TGCGCCAGCAGCTTGGGGACTAGCGTGACCTACGAGCAGTACTTC
-	TRBD1	TRBV10-3	TRBJ1-4	CAISETGENEKLFF	TGTGCCATCAGTGAGACAGGGGAGAATGAAAAACTGTTTTTT
-	TRBD1	TRBV5-1	TRBJ2-3	CASSLVDRASDTQYF	TGCGCCAGCAGCTTGGTTGACAGGGCCTCGGATACGCAGTATTTT
-	-	TRBV7-6	TRBJ1-4	CASSPRAGANEKLFF	TGTGCCAGCAGCCCTCGGGCAGGGGCAAATGAAAAACTGTTTTTT
-	TRBD1	TRBV2	TRBJ1-4	CASSENRGIEKLFF	TGTGCCAGCAGTGAGAACAGGGGCATTGAAAAACTGTTTTTT
-	-	TRBV9	TRBJ2-1	CASSVGPDNNEQFF	TGTGCCAGCAGCGTAGGGCCCGATAACAATGAGCAGTTCTTC
-	-	TRBV2	TRBJ1-5	CASSGVFGAGQPQHF	TGTGCCAGCAGTGGGGTCTTCGGTGCGGGTCAGCCCCAGCATTTT